This TCR beta chain was retrieved from a study of cytomegalovirus exposure and HLA in healthy donors. Using immunoSEQ multiplex PCR, the repertoire was profiled, and TCRdb retains in-frame clones only, with some absent. Of some 320,000 clones in the sample, approximately 86% were seen once. The CDR3 has 16 amino acids. Trimming removed 4 bases from V and 0 bases from J; junction bases left unmatched: 1. CDR1 is LNHDA and CDR2 is SQIVND in the germline V gene (reference sequence). This clone came up a few times. Antigen specificity is unknown. General study results and limits: Reported results showed that the classifier diagnosed cytomegalovirus status with high specificity and sensitivity.

The source material was PBMCs. The source of this sequence is a woman in her twenties or thirties in good health and CMV-seropositive. This chain uses TRBV19 with TRBJ2-2, with 11 positions matching TRBD1. Written as DNA, the CDR3 is TGTGCCAGTAGTAAGGGACAGGGGGCGAACACCGGGGAGCTGTTTTTT. The encoded protein is CASSKGQGANTGELFF.